This T cell receptor (beta chain) stems from a study of shared clonotypes between healthy human individuals. In the study overall: Each donor contributed plates that comprised three CD4 naive, three CD4 memory, two CD8 naive and one CD8 memory.

Germline V gives CDR1 GTSNPN, CDR2 SVGIG (reference sequence). Between the trimmed V and J ends, which lost 6 bases and 0 bases, there was a span of 12 bases. The CDR3 length is 14 residues. Method: immunoSEQ multiplex PCR; TCRdb's copy keeps in-frame clones and lacks some. The sample lists under 600,000 clones, 90% to 96% occurring once. Study-wide results and caveats: Sampling involved blood alone; tissue repertoires likely differ. Sequencing depth was a factor that was expected to affect clonotype sharing among donors. Rarefaction showed sorted-subset sequencing was incomplete despite large depth.

With respect to this clone: As yet, its antigen is unknown.

The chain has TRBV30 and TRBJ2-1; D is possibly TRBD1 (5 bases). The receptor's source is a woman aged 25 to 39 in good health. Material for sequencing was naive CD4+ T cells sorted from blood. Subset in this sample: CD45RA+ positively selected. CDR3 residues: CACCQGSSYNEQFF. CDR3 DNA sequence: TGTGCCTGTTGTCAGGGAAGCTCCTACAATGAGCAGTTCTTC.